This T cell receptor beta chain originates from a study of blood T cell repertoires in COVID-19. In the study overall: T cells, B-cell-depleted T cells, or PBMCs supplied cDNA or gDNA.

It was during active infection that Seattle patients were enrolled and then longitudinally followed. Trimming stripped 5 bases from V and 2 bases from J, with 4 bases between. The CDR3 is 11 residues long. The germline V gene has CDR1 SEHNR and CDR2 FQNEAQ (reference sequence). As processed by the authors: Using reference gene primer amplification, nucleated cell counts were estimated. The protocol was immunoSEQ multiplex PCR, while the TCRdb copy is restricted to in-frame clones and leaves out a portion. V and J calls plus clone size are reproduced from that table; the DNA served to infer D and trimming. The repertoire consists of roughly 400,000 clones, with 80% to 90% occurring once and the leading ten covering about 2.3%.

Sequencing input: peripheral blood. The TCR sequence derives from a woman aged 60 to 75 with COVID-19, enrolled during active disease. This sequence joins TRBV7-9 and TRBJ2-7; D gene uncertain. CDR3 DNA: TGTGCCAGCAGCGGAGCCTACGAGCAGTACTTC. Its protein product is CASSGAYEQYF.